The clone carrying this TCR beta chain showed up many times. The total RNA was obtained from whole blood that was not fractionated. The sample comes from a study of human T cells and chemical hapten exposure. Trimming removed 7 bases from V and 2 bases from J, with 5 bases in between. This CDR3 is built from 11 residues. Looked up from germline, CDR1 is MNHEY and CDR2 is SMNVEV (reference sequence). Original methodology: Samples ranged from roughly 23,224 to 690,600 TCRs, with a median of roughly 93,000. MiXCR was run by TCRdb on the 5' RACE reads, yielding one entry per CDR3 protein. What appears here as the V and J calls and clone size reflects TCRdb's work, not the paper's. In the table there are approximately 150,000 distinct CDR3 sequences, 4.1% of which are singletons.

The sequence was obtained from a female donor in good health. J is TRBJ1-1 and V is TRBV27; D unclear. DNA of the CDR3: TGTGCCAGCAAAAGAAACACTGAAGCTTTCTTT. Protein: CASKRNTEAFF.